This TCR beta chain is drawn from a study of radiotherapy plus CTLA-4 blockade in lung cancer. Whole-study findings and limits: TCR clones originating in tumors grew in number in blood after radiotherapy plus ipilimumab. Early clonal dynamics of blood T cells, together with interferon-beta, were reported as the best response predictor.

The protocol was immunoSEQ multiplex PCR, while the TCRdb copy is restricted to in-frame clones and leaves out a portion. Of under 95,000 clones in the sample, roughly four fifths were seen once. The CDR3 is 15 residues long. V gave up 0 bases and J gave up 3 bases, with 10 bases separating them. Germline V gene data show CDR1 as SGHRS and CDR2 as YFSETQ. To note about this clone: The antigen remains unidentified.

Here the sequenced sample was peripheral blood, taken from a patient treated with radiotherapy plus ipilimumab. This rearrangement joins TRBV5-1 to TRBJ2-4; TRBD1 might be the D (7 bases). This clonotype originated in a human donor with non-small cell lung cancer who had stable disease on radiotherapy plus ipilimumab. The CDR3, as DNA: TGCGCCAGCAGCTTGGCTCAGGGGGGCAAAAACATTCAGTACTTC. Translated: CASSLAQGGKNIQYF.